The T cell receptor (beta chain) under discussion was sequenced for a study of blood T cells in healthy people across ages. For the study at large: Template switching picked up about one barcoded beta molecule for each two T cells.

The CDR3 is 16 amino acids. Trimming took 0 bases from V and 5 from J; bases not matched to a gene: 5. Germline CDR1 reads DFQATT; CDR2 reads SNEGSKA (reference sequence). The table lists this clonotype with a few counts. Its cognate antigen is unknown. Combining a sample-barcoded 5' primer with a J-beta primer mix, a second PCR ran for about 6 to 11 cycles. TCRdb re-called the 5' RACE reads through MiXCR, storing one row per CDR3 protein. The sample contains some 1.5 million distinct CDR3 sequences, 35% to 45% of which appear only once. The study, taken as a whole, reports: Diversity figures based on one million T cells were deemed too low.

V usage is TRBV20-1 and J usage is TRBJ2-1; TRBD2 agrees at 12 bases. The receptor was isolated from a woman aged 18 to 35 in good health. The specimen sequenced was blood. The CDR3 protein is CSARDHRTSGNNEQFF. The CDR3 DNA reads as TGCAGTGCTAGAGATCATCGGACTAGCGGGAACAATGAGCAGTTCTTC.